This is a list of T cell receptor beta chains from one sample in a study of blood T cell repertoires in COVID-19. This table comes from immunoSEQ multiplex PCR, and its TCRdb copy is limited to in-frame clones, with some not included. The table lists 130,000 to 150,000 clones, 80% to 90% of them singletons, with roughly 8% in the top ten. What was sequenced was peripheral blood. All receptors derive from a woman aged 55-69 years with COVID-19, enrolled during active disease. The CDR3 runs from the conserved cysteine through the conserved F or W. Each record gives: J gene, V gene, D gene, clone size, CDR3 DNA, CDR3 protein. The D gene is left open where the match is weak. Clone size is shown for a subset of rows, as once, few, many or a class of expanded clone.

TRBJ2-5	TRBV15	TRBD1	.	TGTGCCACCAGCAGAGATCCAGCCAGGGGGCATGAGACCCAGTACTTC	CATSRDPARGHETQYF
TRBJ2-5	TRBV20-1	.	.	TGCAGTGCTCGTGACTGGGCTCGGGAGACCCAGTACTTC	CSARDWARETQYF
TRBJ2-7	TRBV5-5	TRBD1	.	TGTGCCAGCAGCGTAAGGGACAGGGGAGGTAACGAGCAGTACTTC	CASSVRDRGGNEQYF
TRBJ1-1	TRBV29-1	TRBD1	.	TGCAGCGTTGATACTCGGGACAGGGGTTGGAACACTGAAGCTTTCTTT	CSVDTRDRGWNTEAFF
TRBJ1-1	TRBV19	.	.	TGTGCCAGTAGTATCTCCCGGAACACTGAAGCTTTCTTT	CASSISRNTEAFF
TRBJ1-2	TRBV9	TRBD1	.	TGTGCCAGCAGCTCAGACCCAGGGGGTGGCTACACCTTC	CASSSDPGGGYTF
TRBJ1-1	TRBV30	.	.	TGTGCCTGGAGCTCTGACCCAACAGGGTCGGCCACTGAAGCTTTCTTT	CAWSSDPTGSATEAFF
TRBJ2-1	TRBV11-3	TRBD2	once	TGTGCCAGCAGCTCTCATTATTTCTTCGCGGGGGAGCTCCACAATGAGCAGTTCTTC	CASSSHYFFAGELHNEQFF
TRBJ2-2	TRBV6-2/TRBV6-3	.	.	TGTGCCAGCAGTTATGGAGGGGTCGGGGAGCTGTTTTTT	CASSYGGVGELFF
TRBJ1-4	TRBV19	.	.	TGTGCCAGTAGTCCCAGGGGCGAAAAACTGTTTTTT	CASSPRGEKLFF
TRBJ1-1	TRBV30	.	.	TGTGCCCGGCGGGGAGGGAGGAACACTGAAGCTTTCTTT	CARRGGRNTEAFF
TRBJ2-7	TRBV6-4	TRBD1	.	TGTGCCAGCAGTACGGACAGGATCTACTCCTACGAGCAGTACTTC	CASSTDRIYSYEQYF
TRBJ2-5	TRBV3-1/TRBV3-2	.	.	TGTGCCAGCAGCCAAGAAGATTCAGGTCGGGGGTTGAACTTC	CASSQEDSGRGLNF
TRBJ2-3	TRBV7-7	.	.	TGTGCTAGCAGCTTAGGTCCGCGGGACGGCACAGATACGCAGTATTTT	CASSLGPRDGTDTQYF
TRBJ1-2	TRBV27	.	many	TGTGCCAGCAGTTTAAGGGGGGGACAAGGCTACACCTTC	CASSLRGGQGYTF
TRBJ2-1	TRBV2	.	.	TGTGCCAGCAGTGAAACGCGGGGGCTTTACAATGAGCAGTTCTTC	CASSETRGLYNEQFF
TRBJ1-2	TRBV7-2	.	.	TGTGCCAGCAGCTTCGGCGGGTACGTCAGTGGCTACACCTTC	CASSFGGYVSGYTF
TRBJ1-2	TRBV5-1	.	.	TGCGCCAGCAGCTTGGGGGCGAAGGGGGATGGCTACACCTTC	CASSLGAKGDGYTF
TRBJ2-2	TRBV7-9	TRBD1	.	TGTGCCAGCAGCCGTACAGGGGCCGCCGGGGAGCTGTTTTTT	CASSRTGAAGELFF
TRBJ1-3	TRBV6-5	.	.	TGTGCCAGCAGTTACTCGGCCTCTGGAAACACCATATATTTT	CASSYSASGNTIYF
TRBJ2-6	TRBV10-1	.	.	TGCGCCAGCAGTGAGGGAGGTTCCAACGTCCTGACTTTC	CASSEGGSNVLTF
TRBJ2-3	TRBV13	TRBD2	few	TGTGCCAGCAGCTTAGTTCTAGCGGGGGGGGCAGATACGCAGTATTTT	CASSLVLAGGADTQYF
TRBJ1-1	TRBV4-3	.	.	TGCGCCAGCAGCCAAGATTATCCGGGGGTGGTTTCTGAGAACACTGAAGCTTTCTTT	CASSQDYPGVVSENTEAFF
TRBJ1-5	TRBV15	.	.	TGTGCCACCAGCAGAGTCTGGGGAGATCCGAATCAGCCCCAGCATTTT	CATSRVWGDPNQPQHF
TRBJ2-2	TRBV13	.	.	TGTGCCAGCAGCTACGGGATCCAGGAGTTCACCGGGGAGCTGTTTTTT	CASSYGIQEFTGELFF
TRBJ2-2	TRBV2	.	.	TGTGCCAGCAGTGAGGGCAGGGGACCCGGGGAGCTGTTTTTT	CASSEGRGPGELFF
TRBJ1-2	TRBV4-2	.	.	TGTGCCAGCAGCCAAGATGGAGATCTTTATGGCTACACCTTC	CASSQDGDLYGYTF
TRBJ2-4	TRBV19	TRBD1	once	TGTGCCAGTAGCTTCCCTCTACAGGGGGAAGGCATTCAGTACTTC	CASSFPLQGEGIQYF
TRBJ1-5	TRBV7-6	.	.	TGTGCCAGCAGCTTAGGTACAGGCCCCTCTCAGCCCCAGCATTTT	CASSLGTGPSQPQHF
TRBJ2-2	TRBV18	.	.	TGTGCCAGCTCACCAGAAGGGGGCACCGGGGAGCTGTTTTTT	CASSPEGGTGELFF
TRBJ2-3	TRBV10-1	TRBD2	.	TGCGCCAGCAGTGATCCTAGCGGCGATACAGATACGCAGTATTTT	CASSDPSGDTDTQYF
TRBJ1-2	TRBV18	TRBD1	.	TGTGCCAGCTCACCCCAGACAGGGGATGGCTACACCTTC	CASSPQTGDGYTF
TRBJ1-1	TRBV3-1/TRBV3-2	.	.	TGTGCCAGCAGCCAACGCGGGGCCAGGACTGAAGCTTTCTTT	CASSQRGARTEAFF
TRBJ2-3	TRBV7-3	.	once	TGTGCCAGCAGCTTAGGGGGGTTTAGCACAGATACGCAGTATTTT	CASSLGGFSTDTQYF
TRBJ2-2	TRBV3-1/TRBV3-2	.	.	TGTGCCAGCAGCCAAGGGCACCGGGGGTTTCTCCCCGGGGAGCTGTTTTTT	CASSQGHRGFLPGELFF
TRBJ2-5	TRBV28	.	few	TGTGCCAGCAGTTCCGGACAGATACAAGAGACCCAGTACTTC	CASSSGQIQETQYF
TRBJ2-3	TRBV19	.	.	TGTGCCAGTATGGGGCCTCTTCGGAGCACAGATACGCAGTATTTT	CASMGPLRSTDTQYF
TRBJ1-5	TRBV12-3/TRBV12-4	.	.	TGTGCCAGCACAGGGGAAGGTCAGCCCCAGCATTTT	CASTGEGQPQHF
TRBJ2-6	TRBV4-1	TRBD1	once	TGCGCCAGCAGCCAGGACAGGACAGGGATTGGGGCCAACGTCCTGACTTTC	CASSQDRTGIGANVLTF
TRBJ2-7	TRBV9	.	.	TGTGCCAGCAGCGTAGATGACGGACAGCTATCCTACGAGCAGTACTTC	CASSVDDGQLSYEQYF
TRBJ2-7	TRBV2	.	.	TGTGCCAGCAGTGAAGCAAGAGGGACAGAGCAGTACTTC	CASSEARGTEQYF
TRBJ2-2	TRBV3-1/TRBV3-2	.	.	TGTGCCAGCAGCCAGAACGGGGGGAACACCGGGGAGCTGTTTTTT	CASSQNGGNTGELFF
TRBJ2-7	TRBV5-6	TRBD1	.	TGTGCCAGCAGCAACACAGGGGGGCTGGGGGAGCAGTACTTC	CASSNTGGLGEQYF
TRBJ1-4	TRBV7-6	.	.	TGTGCCAGCAAAGGACCACAGGTTTCAGCAACTAATGAAAAACTGTTTTTT	CASKGPQVSATNEKLFF
TRBJ2-7	TRBV23-1	.	.	TGCGCCAGCAGTCATGGGAGGTACGAGCAGTACTTC	CASSHGRYEQYF
TRBJ2-2	TRBV10-3	TRBD1	.	TGTGCCATCAGCGGGGACAGCCGCACCGGGGAGCTGTTTTTT	CAISGDSRTGELFF